This T cell receptor (beta chain) stems from a study of a mutant IDH1 vaccine in newly diagnosed glioma. Assay used: immunoSEQ multiplex PCR; TCRdb lists only in-frame clones, some missing. This table holds 90,000 to 100,000 clones, roughly nine tenths found once. Worth noting for this clone: Its antigen remains unknown.

Time point noted: week 47, end of study. With topical imiquimod, each dose of the vaccine consisted of 300 ug of mutant IDH1 20-mer peptide. In germline, CDR1 is SGHVS, CDR2 FQNEAQ. V shed 1 base, J shed 6 bases, and the junction held 7 bases outside the gene matches. The CDR3 has 16 residues. This sequence was found in a woman aged 45-59 years with glioma. The chain carries TRBV7-8 and TRBJ2-3, with 10 bases lining up with TRBD2. Sequenced material: PBMCs, taken from a glioma patient whose treatment included an IDH1 peptide vaccine. The DNA of the CDR3 is TGTGCCAGCAGCTTAGAACCAGCGGGAGGGTCGGATACGCAGTATTTT. Amino acid sequence: CASSLEPAGGSDTQYF.